A single sample is the source of the 20 T cell receptor beta chains below, sequenced in a study of blood T cell repertoires in COVID-19. The repertoire was sequenced with immunoSEQ multiplex PCR; TCRdb's copy has only in-frame clones and lacks some. The repertoire includes 8,500 or so clones, around 80% of them detected once, and 7% to 9.5% sits in the top ten. The sequencing input was peripheral blood. These receptor sequences come from an older man with active COVID-19.

V and J are TRBV5-6 and TRBJ2-1; perhaps TRBD1 as D (6 bases). The V gene's germline CDR1 is SGHDT and CDR2 YYEEEE. Trimming removed 2 bases from V and 8 bases from J, with 11 bases in between. There are 13 residues in the CDR3. The CDR3 is CASSFGGKDEQFF. The DNA of the CDR3 is TGTGCCAGCAGCTTTGGGGGCAAAGATGAGCAGTTCTTC.

This clone has just a few counts. CDR3 in DNA: TGTGCCAGTAGATGGACAGGGGGCGAGGTCTATGGCTACACCTTC. It codes for CASRWTGGEVYGYTF. V and J are TRBV19 and TRBJ1-2; 11 bases align to TRBD1. The CDR3 consists of 15 residues. Trimming cost V 6 bases and J 4 bases; bases outside gene matches: 7. Germline V gene lookup returns CDR1 LNHDA and CDR2 SQIVND (reference sequence). Together with reference TRBV19 and TRBJ1-2, the CDR3 gives the full variable domain: DGGITQSPKYLFRKEGQNVTLSCEQNLNHDAMYWYRQDPGQGLRLIYYSQIVNDFQKGDIAEGYSVSREKKESFPLTVTSAQKNPTAFYLCASRWTGGEVYGYTFGSGTRLTVV.

The V call is TRBV28, the J call TRBJ1-1; TRBD1 agrees at 7 bases. Germline CDR1 MDHEN, CDR2 SYDVKM. With 5 bases clipped from V and 1 base from J, the junction kept 7 bases outside the gene matches. This CDR3 contains 15 residues. DNA for the CDR3: TGTGCCAGCAGTATCCCGGGACAGCGGAACACTGAAGCTTTCTTT. Amino acids: CASSIPGQRNTEAFF.

The V and J genes are TRBV7-9 and TRBJ2-1; D might be TRBD1 (5 bases). Trimming removed 4 bases at V and 12 bases at J, with 13 bases between. The length of the CDR3 is 12 residues. Germline V lookup: CDR1 SEHNR, CDR2 FQNEAQ (reference sequence). Here the CDR3 DNA reads TGTGCCAGCAGCTATGGCCCAGGGTGGCAGTTCTTC. Residues: CASSYGPGWQFF.

The J gene is TRBJ2-7, the V gene TRBV7-6, with 10 positions matching TRBD2. J was trimmed by 0 bases and V by 2 bases; bases with no gene match: 4. The CDR3 has 16 amino acids. CDR1 is SGHVS and CDR2 is FNYEAQ in the germline V gene. CDR3 protein: CASSLIRLAGSYEQYF. The CDR3 DNA sequence: TGTGCCAGCAGCTTAATACGACTAGCGGGCTCCTACGAGCAGTACTTC. The whole variable domain, remainder taken from reference TRBV7-6 and TRBJ2-7, is GAGVSQSPRYKVTKRGQDVALRCDPISGHVSLYWYRQALGQGPEFLTYFNYEAQQDKSGLPNDRFSAERPEGSISTLTIQRTEQRDSAMYRCASSLIRLAGSYEQYFGPGTRLTVT.

This clone was detected only a few times. This chain connects TRBV18 to TRBJ2-7; unclear D gene. V dropped 5 bases and J dropped 4 bases, with 12 bases sitting between them. From germline, CDR1 is KGHSH and CDR2 LQKENI. The CDR3 has 13 residues. The CDR3 reads CASSEQLEYEQYF. CDR3 DNA sequence: TGTGCCAGCTCAGAACAGCTTGAGTACGAGCAGTACTTC.

The J gene is TRBJ2-1, the V gene TRBV7-8; D remains ambiguous. With 5 bases removed from V and 5 bases from J, the gap between germline ends came to 16 bases. Germline loops: CDR1 SGHVS, CDR2 FQNEAQ. The CDR3 has 15 residues. The CDR3 protein is CASSPDSFVNNEQFF. CDR3 DNA: TGTGCCAGCAGCCCCGACTCATTTGTTAACAATGAGCAGTTCTTC.

V and J are TRBV6-1 and TRBJ1-2; D remains ambiguous. The V gene's germline CDR1 is MNHNS and CDR2 SASEGT. V was trimmed by 6 bases and J by 1 base, leaving 18 bases between them. The CDR3 contains 16 residues. CDR3 nucleotides: TGTGCCAGCAGAGAATACCGGGAGAATTATAACTATGGCTACACCTTC. Its translation: CASREYRENYNYGYTF.

This clone showed up just once. The chain carries TRBV19 and TRBJ2-1; 7 nucleotides align to TRBD2. The CDR3 consists of 16 residues. Trimming cost V 3 bases and J 7 bases; bases outside gene matches: 12. Germline values: CDR1 LNHDA, CDR2 SQIVND (reference sequence). The CDR3 region has the DNA TGTGCCAGTAGTATGGGGAGGGGCTACCTAGGGAATGAGCAGTTCTTC. This gives the protein CASSMGRGYLGNEQFF.

The rearrangement links TRBV4-1 to TRBJ2-3; D is ambiguous. The CDR3 length is 13 residues. V shed 1 base and J shed 6 bases, with 8 bases lying between them. The V gene's germline CDR1 is MGHRA and CDR2 YSYEKL. The CDR3 bases are TGCGCCAGCAGCCAAGGGCAATCGGATACGCAGTATTTT. Protein product: CASSQGQSDTQYF.

The V and J genes are TRBV11-2 and TRBJ1-5, with a tentative D call TRBD1 (6 bases). CDR1 and CDR2 (germline): SGHAT, FQNNGV. V gave up 0 bases and J gave up 4 bases, with 10 bases separating them. This CDR3 region has 15 residues. CDR3 amino acids: CASSLDGQQNQPQHF. The DNA for the CDR3 is TGTGCCAGCAGCTTAGACGGACAGCAAAATCAGCCCCAGCATTTT.

This clone was recorded once. This chain links TRBV19 with TRBJ2-7, with 9 bases identical to TRBD2. V shed 3 bases and J 4 bases; nucleotides not matched to a gene: 7. CDR1 LNHDA and CDR2 SQIVND come from the germline V gene (reference sequence). The CDR3 runs to 15 residues. The CDR3 sequence is CASSMAGGLGYEQYF. The DNA for the CDR3 is TGTGCCAGTAGTATGGCGGGAGGGCTGGGATACGAGCAGTACTTC.

This clone has a handful of counts. The rearrangement joins TRBV20-1 to TRBJ2-2; 13 bases map to TRBD2. V dropped 3 bases and J dropped 4; count of bases not matched to a gene: 8. This CDR3 has 17 residues. Germline V gene sequence: CDR1 DFQATT, CDR2 SNEGSKA (reference sequence). The chain's CDR3 is CSASTSGRARITGELFF. The CDR3 DNA follows: TGCAGTGCTAGTACTAGCGGGAGGGCCCGGATCACCGGGGAGCTGTTTTTT.

This chain uses TRBV4-1 with TRBJ2-3; D ambiguous. V was shortened by 0 bases and J by 5 bases, with 9 bases between the two germline ends. Germline loops: CDR1 MGHRA, CDR2 YSYEKL. The CDR3 sequence is 14 residues long. The CDR3 loop reads CASSQEASGDTQYF. Here the CDR3 DNA reads TGCGCCAGCAGCCAAGAGGCCTCGGGAGATACGCAGTATTTT.

The CDR3 DNA sequence: TGTGCCAGCAGCGGAGGGTTCACAGATACGCAGTATTTT. It is translated as CASSGGFTDTQYF. The chain joins TRBV5-6 to TRBJ2-3, with a possible D match to TRBD2 (6 bases). This CDR3 region has 13 residues. The germline gives CDR1 SGHDT, CDR2 YYEEEE. The germline V and J ends were trimmed by 4 bases and 2 bases, with 8 bases remaining between them. Based on the CDR3 plus reference TRBV5-6 and TRBJ2-3, the full variable domain is DAGVTQSPTHLIKTRGQQVTLRCSPKSGHDTVSWYQQALGQGPQFIFQYYEEEERQRGNFPDRFSGHQFPNYSSELNVNALLLGDSALYLCASSGGFTDTQYFGPGTRLTVL.

The table lists this clone with a few counts. The V call is TRBV10-3, the J call TRBJ2-1; the match to TRBD2 covers 12 bases. Losses at the gene ends were 2 bases for V and 9 bases for J; bases not matched to a gene: 2. The CDR3 consists of 14 residues. Germline loops: CDR1 ENHRY, CDR2 SYGVKD. The CDR3 region is CAISETSGRSEQFF. Here the CDR3 DNA reads TGTGCCATCAGTGAGACTAGCGGGAGGAGTGAGCAGTTCTTC.

The V gene is TRBV25-1, the J gene TRBJ2-1, with 9 positions matching TRBD2. The CDR3 runs 14 residues. The V and J ends lost 5 bases and 7 bases, in that order; junction bases with no gene match: 6. Germline lookup yields CDR1 MGHDK and CDR2 SYGVNS. The CDR3 spells CASSKTSGRNEQFF. The DNA of the CDR3 is TGTGCCAGCAGTAAGACTAGCGGACGAAATGAGCAGTTCTTC. The full variable domain, completed using reference TRBV25-1 and TRBJ2-1, is EADIYQTPRYLVIGTGKKITLECSQTMGHDKMYWYQQDPGMELHLIHYSYGVNSTEKGDLSSESTVSRIRTEHFPLTLESARPSHTSQYLCASSKTSGRNEQFFGPGTRLTVL.

The rearrangement uses TRBV5-1 and TRBJ2-1; 8 bases align to TRBD2. The CDR3 is 15 residues long. Trimming took 1 base from V and 3 from J; bases not matched to a gene: 3. Germline lookup yields CDR1 SGHRS and CDR2 YFSETQ. The chain's CDR3 is CASSLLAGYYNEQFF. CDR3 sequence (DNA): TGCGCCAGCAGCTTGTTAGCGGGGTACTACAATGAGCAGTTCTTC.

This clone was counted a single time. This chain joins TRBV3-1 (or the pseudogene TRBV3-2) and TRBJ2-3; 7 positions agree with TRBD2. Germline V lookup: CDR1 LGHDT, CDR2 YNNKEL (reference sequence). V lost 5 bases and J lost 1; bases outside the gene matches: 6. The CDR3 totals 15 residues. The CDR3, as DNA: TGTGCCAGCAGCAGGAGAGCGGGACGCACAGATACGCAGTATTTT. Translation gives CASSRRAGRTDTQYF.

V is TRBV27 and J is TRBJ2-7; 9 bases line up with TRBD1. Germline CDR1 reads MNHEY; CDR2 reads SMNVEV (reference sequence). This CDR3 spans 20 amino acids. The ends lost 6 bases at V and 0 bases at J; junction bases unmatched: 21. Here the CDR3 reads CASSRHDGTGRTRNSYEQYF. As DNA, the CDR3 is TGTGCCAGCAGCCGGCACGACGGGACAGGGCGCACTCGGAACTCCTACGAGCAGTACTTC.